Shown below are 11 T cell receptor beta chains from a single sample sequenced in a study of T cell changes during pregnancy in multiple sclerosis. Sequenced by immunoSEQ multiplex PCR; TCRdb stores in-frame clones only, minus some. There are fewer than 45,000 clones in the sample; around 93% occur only once, and roughly 8.1% lies in the top ten. The specimen was CD8+ T cells from peripheral blood mononuclear cells, collected in the third trimester of pregnancy. The receptors stem from a female donor with multiple sclerosis, enrolled in a pregnancy study.

This clone was counted only a few times. The chain recombines TRBV6-6 with TRBJ1-5; perhaps TRBD1 as D (5 bases). The CDR3 runs to 13 residues. V shed 5 bases and J shed 3 bases, with 8 bases lying between them. CDR1 MNHNY and CDR2 SVGAGI come from the germline V gene (reference sequence). The CDR3 DNA is TGTGCCAGCAGTCGGGACTTCAATCAGCCCCAGCATTTT. Amino acid sequence: CASSRDFNQPQHF.

This clone was found once. Here the CDR3 DNA reads TGTGCCATCAGTGTTGGGACTAGCGGGAGAACGACCTACGAGCAGTACTTC. This gives the protein CAISVGTSGRTTYEQYF. The chain recombines TRBV10-3 with TRBJ2-7; 14 nucleotides line up with TRBD2. The germline gives CDR1 ENHRY, CDR2 SYGVKD. V dropped 4 bases and J dropped 2; count of bases not matched to a gene: 7. This CDR3 is built from 17 residues.

The genes are TRBV4-3 and TRBJ2-1; no definite D call. V gave up 0 bases and J gave up 3 bases, with 9 bases separating them. CDR3 length: 15 residues. CDR1 is LGHNA and CDR2 is YSLEER in the germline V gene. This chain's CDR3 is CASSQDEARYNEQFF. In nucleotides, the CDR3 is TGCGCCAGCAGCCAAGATGAAGCGCGCTACAATGAGCAGTTCTTC.

A single count supports this clone. This rearrangement joins TRBV5-4 to TRBJ2-1; perhaps TRBD2 as D (6 bases). Trimming stripped 0 bases from V and 16 bases from J, with 23 bases between. Germline assignment: CDR1 SGHNT and CDR2 YYREEE (reference sequence). The CDR3 runs 15 residues. This CDR3 reads CASSLGAAVGGIIFF. CDR3 nucleotide sequence: TGTGCCAGCAGCTTGGGTGCTGCTGTCGGCGGGATTATTTTCTTC.

The rearrangement joins TRBV5-4 to TRBJ2-7; the D is unclear. V was shortened by 3 bases and J by 2 bases, with 12 bases between the two germline ends. The CDR3 has 14 residues. Germline CDR1 SGHNT, CDR2 YYREEE (reference sequence). CDR3 sequence (DNA): TGTGCCAGCAGCTCTGCGTCGAATACCTACGAGCAGTACTTC. This gives the protein CASSSASNTYEQYF.

CDR3 DNA sequence: TGTGCCAGCAGTCTTAGCGGGAGACCAGATACGCAGTATTTT. It encodes CASSLSGRPDTQYF. The genes are TRBV9 and TRBJ2-3, with TRBD2 matching over 9 bases. Trimming at V came to 5 bases and at J to 4 bases, leaving 5 bases not matched to a gene. This CDR3 has 14 residues. Germline CDR1 reads SGDLS; CDR2 reads YYNGEE.

As concerns this clone: The identical CDR3 is also encoded by other nucleotide sequences in the sample. This chain uses TRBV28 with TRBJ2-1; D gene unclear. There are 11 residues in the CDR3. From germline, CDR1 is MDHEN and CDR2 SYDVKM. The V end lost 3 bases, the J end lost 6 bases, and 3 bases lay between the germline ends. The CDR3 loop reads CASSFSNEQFF. CDR3 DNA sequence: TGTGCCAGCAGTTTCTCCAATGAGCAGTTCTTC. Combining the CDR3 with reference TRBV28 and TRBJ2-1 gives the whole variable domain DVKVTQSSRYLVKRTGEKVFLECVQDMDHENMFWYRQDPGLGLRLIYFSYDVKMKEKGDIPEGYSVSREKKERFSLILESASTNQTSMYLCASSFSNEQFFGPGTRLTVL.

This chain uses TRBV25-1 with TRBJ2-7; the match to TRBD1 covers 9 bases. The V gene end was trimmed by 7 bases and the J gene end by 6 bases; junction bases not matched to a gene: 4. CDR1 MGHDK and CDR2 SYGVNS come from the germline V gene. The CDR3 is 12 amino acids. CDR3 sequence (DNA): TGTGCCAGCACAGGACAGGGGAGCGAGCAGTACTTC. Protein: CASTGQGSEQYF.

The V gene is TRBV6-5, the J gene TRBJ2-7; weak D call: TRBD2 (5 bases). CDR3 size: 13 residues. The V end was cut by 5 bases, the J end by 4 bases, with 12 bases between. Germline loops: CDR1 MNHEY, CDR2 SVGAGI. CDR3 protein: CASSSGEPYEQYF. CDR3 bases: TGTGCCAGCAGTAGCGGAGAACCTTACGAGCAGTACTTC.

The chain is built from TRBV7-9 and TRBJ1-2; 8 bases line up with TRBD1. The germline V gene has CDR1 SEHNR and CDR2 FQNEAQ (reference sequence). This CDR3 has 13 residues. J was trimmed by 8 bases and V by 6 bases; bases with no gene match: 8. In DNA, the CDR3 is TGTGCCAGCAGGCCGACAGGGGATCGAGGCTACACCTTC. It specifies CASRPTGDRGYTF.

The chain couples TRBV7-6 to TRBJ1-1; 8 nucleotides match TRBD1. J was trimmed by 2 bases and V by 3 bases; bases with no gene match: 11. Per the germline V gene, CDR1 is SGHVS and CDR2 is FNYEAQ. The CDR3 runs to 17 residues. In nucleotides, the CDR3 is TGTGCCAGCAGCTTCGCATGGCCAGGGGGCGAAAACACTGAAGCTTTCTTT. It yields the protein CASSFAWPGGENTEAFF.